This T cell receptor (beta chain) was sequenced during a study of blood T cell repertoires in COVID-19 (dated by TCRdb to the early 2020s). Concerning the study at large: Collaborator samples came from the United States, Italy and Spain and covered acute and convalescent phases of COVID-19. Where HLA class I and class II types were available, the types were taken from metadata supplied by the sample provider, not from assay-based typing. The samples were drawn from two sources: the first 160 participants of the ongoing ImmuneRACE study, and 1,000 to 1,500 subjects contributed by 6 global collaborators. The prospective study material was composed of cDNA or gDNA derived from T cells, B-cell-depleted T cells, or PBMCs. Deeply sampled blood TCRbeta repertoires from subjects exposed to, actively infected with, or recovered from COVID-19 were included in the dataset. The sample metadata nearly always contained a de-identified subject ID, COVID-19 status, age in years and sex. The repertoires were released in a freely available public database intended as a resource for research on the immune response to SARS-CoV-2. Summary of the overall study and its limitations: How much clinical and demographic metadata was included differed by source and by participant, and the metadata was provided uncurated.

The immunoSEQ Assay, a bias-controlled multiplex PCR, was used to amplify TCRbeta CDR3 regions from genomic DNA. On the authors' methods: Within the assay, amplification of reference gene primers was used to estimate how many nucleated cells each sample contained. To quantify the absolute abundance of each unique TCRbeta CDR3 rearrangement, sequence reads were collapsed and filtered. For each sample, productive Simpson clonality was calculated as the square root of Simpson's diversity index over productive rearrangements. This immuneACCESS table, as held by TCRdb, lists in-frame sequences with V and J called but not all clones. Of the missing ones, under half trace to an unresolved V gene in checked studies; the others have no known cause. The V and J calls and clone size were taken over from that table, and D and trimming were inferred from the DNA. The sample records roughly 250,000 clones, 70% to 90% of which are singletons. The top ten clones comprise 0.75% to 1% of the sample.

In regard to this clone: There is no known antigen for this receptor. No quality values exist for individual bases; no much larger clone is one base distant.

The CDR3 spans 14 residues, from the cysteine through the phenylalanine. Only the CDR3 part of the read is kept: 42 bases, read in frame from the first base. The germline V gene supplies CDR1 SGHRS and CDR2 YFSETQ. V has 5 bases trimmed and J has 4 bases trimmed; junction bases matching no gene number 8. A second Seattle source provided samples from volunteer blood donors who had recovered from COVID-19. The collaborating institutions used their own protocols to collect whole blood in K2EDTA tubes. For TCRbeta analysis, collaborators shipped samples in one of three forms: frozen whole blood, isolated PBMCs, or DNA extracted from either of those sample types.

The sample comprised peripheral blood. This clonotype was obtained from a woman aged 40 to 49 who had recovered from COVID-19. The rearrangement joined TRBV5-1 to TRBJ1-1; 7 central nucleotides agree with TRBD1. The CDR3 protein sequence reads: CASSPGAGGTEAFF. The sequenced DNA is TGCGCCAGCAGTCCAGGGGCAGGGGGCACTGAAGCTTTCTTT.